Presented here are 7 T cell receptor beta chains from one specimen sequenced in a study of blood T cells in healthy people across ages. The authors ran a second PCR of about 7 to 11 cycles using a sample-barcoded 5' primer and a J-beta primer mix. TCRdb re-called the 5' RACE reads with MiXCR, one entry per CDR3 protein. The sample records some 640,000 distinct CDR3 sequences, approximately 30% being singletons. The sequenced material came from blood. The receptors shown here come from a woman at least 80 years old in good health.

This clonotype was counted at least ten times. The genes are TRBV7-2 and TRBJ2-3, with 16 bases lining up with TRBD2. Trimming took 5 bases from V and 1 from J; bases not matched to a gene: 6. The CDR3 is 18 residues long. From germline, CDR1 is SGHTA and CDR2 FQGNSA. In nucleotides, the CDR3 is TGTGCCAGCAGCCTCGGGACTAGCGGGGGGGCAGGCACAGATACGCAGTATTTT. It translates to CASSLGTSGGAGTDTQYF.

This clonotype has ten or more counts. The rearrangement links TRBV12-3 or TRBV12-4 to TRBJ2-1, with D perhaps assigned TRBD1 or TRBD2 (5 bases each). V lost 8 bases, J lost 0 bases, and 14 bases lay in between. This CDR3 spans 15 amino acids. The CDR3 spells CASQVGGGSYNEQFF. The CDR3 DNA reads TGTGCCAGCCAAGTGGGTGGGGGCTCCTACAATGAGCAGTTCTTC.

V and J are TRBV20-1 and TRBJ2-1; 9 bases are a match to TRBD1. The J call is uncertain, as TRBJ2-7 better fits the DNA end. From germline, CDR1 is DFQATT and CDR2 SNEGSKA (reference sequence). CDR3 length: 14 amino acids. In nucleotides, the CDR3 is TGCAGTGCTCGACAGGGGGTCTCCTACAATGAGCAGTACTTC. As protein: CSARQGVSYNEQYF.

This clonotype occurred a few times. A much larger clone differs from this one at a single base, so this may be a read error. The chain couples TRBV6-6 to TRBJ2-5, with D possibly matching TRBD2 (6 bases). Trimming removed 4 bases from V and 11 bases from J, with 20 bases in between. The CDR3 is 14 amino acids. CDR1 is MNHNY and CDR2 is SVGAGI in the germline V gene (reference sequence). The CDR3 DNA is TGTGCCAGCAGTTGGTCGAGACTAGTCAATGAGCAGTACTTC. Protein: CASSWSRLVNEQYF.

There are many counts of this clonotype. The V call is TRBV6-5, the J call TRBJ2-5; no reliable D call. Germline CDR1 is MNHEY and CDR2 is SVGAGI. V was trimmed by 2 bases and J by 4 bases, leaving 11 bases between them. CDR3 length: 14 residues. DNA of the CDR3: TGTGCCAGCAGTTACGGCAGCCGTATAGAGACCCAGTACTTC. Its protein is CASSYGSRIETQYF.

This clonotype was seen at least ten times. The chain uses TRBV29-1 and TRBJ1-1, with TRBD1 matching 8 bases. Unmatched junction bases numbered 5, after V lost 5 bases and J lost 3 bases. The CDR3 is 13 amino acids. Germline CDR1 SQVTM, CDR2 ANQGSEA. DNA of the CDR3: TGCAGCGTTATACAGGGGGGAGACACTGAAGCTTTCTTT. It translates to CSVIQGGDTEAFF.

The chain has TRBV4-3 and TRBJ1-1, with D unresolved. Per the germline V gene, CDR1 is LGHNA and CDR2 is YSLEER. The CDR3 consists of 13 residues. Trimming shortened V by 4 bases and J by 6 bases, and 12 bases separated the two germline ends. The CDR3 spells CASSRDGEAEAFF. The CDR3 DNA sequence: TGCGCCAGCAGCCGAGATGGGGAGGCTGAAGCTTTCTTT.